This paragraph reports one T cell receptor (beta chain). Antigen: not known. This CDR3 spans 13 amino acids. Trimming cost V 4 bases and J 6 bases, with 9 bases left between them. The V gene's germline CDR1 is MNHNS and CDR2 SASEGT. The data stem from a study of T-cell reconstitution after alpha-beta-depleted transplantation in children. General study results and limits: After one year, T-cell counts and TCRbeta diversity mostly came from new T cells.

Construction of the TCRbeta library involved unique molecular identifiers. A single record per CDR3 protein comes from TCRdb applying MiXCR to the PCR reads. This sample carries 400,000 to 450,000 distinct CDR3 sequences, approximately 42% of them seen once, and the ten largest clones take around a quarter. The gene calls are TRBV6-1 and TRBJ2-2; tentatively, D is TRBD2 (5 bases). Material: PBMCs, obtained before TCRalphabeta/CD19-depleted stem cell transplant. This TCR derives from a girl under 10 years old with aplastic anemia, due to receive a stem cell transplant. The CDR3 bases are TGTGCCAGCAGTGTCGGGGAAGCCGGGGAGCTGTTTTTT. It codes for CASSVGEAGELFF.